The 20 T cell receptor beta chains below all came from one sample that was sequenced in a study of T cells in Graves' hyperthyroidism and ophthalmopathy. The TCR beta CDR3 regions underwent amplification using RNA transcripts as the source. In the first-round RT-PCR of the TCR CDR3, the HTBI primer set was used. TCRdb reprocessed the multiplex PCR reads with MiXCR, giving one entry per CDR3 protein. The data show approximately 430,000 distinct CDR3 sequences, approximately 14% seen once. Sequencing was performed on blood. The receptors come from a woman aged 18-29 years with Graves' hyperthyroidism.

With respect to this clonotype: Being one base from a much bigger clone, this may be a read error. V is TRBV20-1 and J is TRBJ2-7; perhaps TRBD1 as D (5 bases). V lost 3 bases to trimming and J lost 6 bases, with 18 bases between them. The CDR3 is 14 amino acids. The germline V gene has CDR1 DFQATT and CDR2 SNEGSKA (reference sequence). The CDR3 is CSARTRTSACEQYF. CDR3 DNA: TGCAGTGCTAGGACCCGGACAAGCGCCTGCGAGCAGTACTTC.

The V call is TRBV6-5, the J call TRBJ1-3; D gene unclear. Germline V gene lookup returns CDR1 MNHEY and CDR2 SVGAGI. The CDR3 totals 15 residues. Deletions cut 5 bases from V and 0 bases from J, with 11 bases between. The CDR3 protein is CASSPTGSSGNTIYF. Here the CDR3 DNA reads TGTGCCAGCAGTCCTACCGGAAGCTCTGGAAACACCATATATTTT.

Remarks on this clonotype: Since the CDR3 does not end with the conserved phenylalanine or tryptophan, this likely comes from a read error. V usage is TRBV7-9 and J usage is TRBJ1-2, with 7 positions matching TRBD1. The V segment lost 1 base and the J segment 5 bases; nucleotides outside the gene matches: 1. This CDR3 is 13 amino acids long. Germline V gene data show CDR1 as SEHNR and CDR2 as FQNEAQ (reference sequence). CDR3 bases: TGTGCCAGCAGCTTAGGGACAGGATATGGCTACACCCTC. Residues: CASSLGTGYGYTL.

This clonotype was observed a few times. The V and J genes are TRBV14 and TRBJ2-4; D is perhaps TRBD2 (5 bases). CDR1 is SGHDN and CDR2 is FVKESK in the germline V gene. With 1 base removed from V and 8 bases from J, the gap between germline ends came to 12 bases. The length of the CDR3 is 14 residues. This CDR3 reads CASSQGTGSDIQYF. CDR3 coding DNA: TGTGCCAGCAGCCAAGGGACTGGGTCAGACATTCAGTACTTC.

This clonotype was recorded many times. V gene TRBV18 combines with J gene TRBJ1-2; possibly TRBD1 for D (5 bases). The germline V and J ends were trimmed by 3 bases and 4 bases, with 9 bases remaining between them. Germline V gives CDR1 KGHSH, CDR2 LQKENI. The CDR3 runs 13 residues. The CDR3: CASSPTAGYGYTF. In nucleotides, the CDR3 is TGTGCCAGCTCACCGACAGCCGGCTATGGCTACACCTTC.

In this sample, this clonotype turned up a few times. CDR3: CASSYAGRTTEAFF. As DNA, the CDR3 is TGTGCCAGCAGTTACGCGGGACGAACCACTGAAGCTTTCTTT. This sequence joins TRBV6-2 or TRBV6-3 and TRBJ1-1; weak D call: TRBD1 (5 bases). Trimming left V 2 bases short and J 4 bases short, with 11 bases between. This CDR3 has 14 amino acids. Germline values: CDR1 MNHEY, CDR2 SVGEGT.

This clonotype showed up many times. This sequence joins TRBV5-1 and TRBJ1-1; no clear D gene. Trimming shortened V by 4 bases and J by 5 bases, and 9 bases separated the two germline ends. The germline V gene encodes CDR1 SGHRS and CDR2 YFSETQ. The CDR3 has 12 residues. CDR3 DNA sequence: TGCGCCAGCAGCCTCAAGGGAACTGAAGCTTTCTTT. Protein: CASSLKGTEAFF.

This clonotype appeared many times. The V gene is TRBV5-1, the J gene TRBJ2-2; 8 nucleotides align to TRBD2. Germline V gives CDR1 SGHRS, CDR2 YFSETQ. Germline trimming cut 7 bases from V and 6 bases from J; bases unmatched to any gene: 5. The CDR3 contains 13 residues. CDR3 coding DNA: TGCGCCAGCGCCGGGACTAGTGCCGGGGAGCTGTTTTTT. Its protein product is CASAGTSAGELFF.

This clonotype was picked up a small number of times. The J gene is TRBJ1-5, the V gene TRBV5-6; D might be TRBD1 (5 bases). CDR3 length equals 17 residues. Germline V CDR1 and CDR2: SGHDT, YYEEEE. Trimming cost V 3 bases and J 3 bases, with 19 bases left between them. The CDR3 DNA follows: TGTGCCAGCAGCTCGGGGGGAGTTCAGCTTTTCAATCAGCCCCAGCATTTT. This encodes CASSSGGVQLFNQPQHF.

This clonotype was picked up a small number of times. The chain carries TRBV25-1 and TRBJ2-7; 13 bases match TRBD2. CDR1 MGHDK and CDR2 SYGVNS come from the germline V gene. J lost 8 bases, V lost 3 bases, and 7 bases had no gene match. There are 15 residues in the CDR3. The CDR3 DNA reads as TGTGCCAGCAGTGAGTTACTAGCGGGGGGGCCTCAGCAGTACTTC. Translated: CASSELLAGGPQQYF.

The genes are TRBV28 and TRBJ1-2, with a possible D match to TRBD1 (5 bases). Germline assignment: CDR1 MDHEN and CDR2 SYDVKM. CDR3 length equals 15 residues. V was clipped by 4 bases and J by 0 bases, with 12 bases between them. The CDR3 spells CASSYRGSPNYGYTF. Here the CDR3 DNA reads TGTGCCAGCAGTTACCGGGGGTCGCCTAACTATGGCTACACCTTC.

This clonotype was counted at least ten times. This CDR3 reads CASSSGGGFQNTEAFF. The CDR3 nucleotides are TGCGCCAGCAGCTCGGGGGGAGGTTTTCAGAACACTGAAGCTTTCTTT. This chain links TRBV5-1 with TRBJ1-1, with D possibly being TRBD1 (5 bases). The germline V gene has CDR1 SGHRS and CDR2 YFSETQ. This CDR3 is 16 amino acids long. Trimming stripped 3 bases from V and 1 base from J, with 16 bases between.

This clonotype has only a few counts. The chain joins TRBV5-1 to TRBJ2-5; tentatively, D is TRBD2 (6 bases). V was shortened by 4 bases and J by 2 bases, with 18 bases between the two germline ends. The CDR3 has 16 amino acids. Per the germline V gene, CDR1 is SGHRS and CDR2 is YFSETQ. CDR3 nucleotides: TGCGCCAGCAGCCTGGAGGTGTTTGGAGGGCAAGAGACCCAGTACTTC. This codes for CASSLEVFGGQETQYF.

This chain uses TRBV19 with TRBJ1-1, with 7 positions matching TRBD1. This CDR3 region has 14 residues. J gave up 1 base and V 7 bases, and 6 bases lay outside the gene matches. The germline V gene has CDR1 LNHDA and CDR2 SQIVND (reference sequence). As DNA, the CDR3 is TGTGCCAGTACCCCTTCAGGGGGGAACACTGAAGCTTTCTTT. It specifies CASTPSGGNTEAFF.

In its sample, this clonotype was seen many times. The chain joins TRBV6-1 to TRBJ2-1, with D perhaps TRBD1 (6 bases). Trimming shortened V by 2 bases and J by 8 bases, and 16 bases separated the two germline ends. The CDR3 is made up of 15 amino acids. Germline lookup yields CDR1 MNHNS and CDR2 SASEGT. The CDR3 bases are TGTGCCAGCAGTGAAATGGGAAACAGGGTATATGAGCAGTTCTTC. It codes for CASSEMGNRVYEQFF.

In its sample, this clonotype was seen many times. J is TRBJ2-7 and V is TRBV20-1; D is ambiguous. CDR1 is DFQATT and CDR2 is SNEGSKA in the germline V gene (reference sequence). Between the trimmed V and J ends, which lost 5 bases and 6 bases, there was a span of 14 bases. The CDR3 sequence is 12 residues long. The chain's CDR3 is CSAGTLELEQYF. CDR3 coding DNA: TGCAGTGCTGGCACCCTAGAACTCGAGCAGTACTTC.

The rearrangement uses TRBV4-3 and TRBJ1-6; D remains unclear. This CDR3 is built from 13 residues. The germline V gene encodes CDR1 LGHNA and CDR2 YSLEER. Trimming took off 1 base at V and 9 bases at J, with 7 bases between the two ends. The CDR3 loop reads CASSQVWGSPLHF. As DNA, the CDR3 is TGCGCCAGCAGCCAAGTCTGGGGTTCACCCCTCCACTTT.

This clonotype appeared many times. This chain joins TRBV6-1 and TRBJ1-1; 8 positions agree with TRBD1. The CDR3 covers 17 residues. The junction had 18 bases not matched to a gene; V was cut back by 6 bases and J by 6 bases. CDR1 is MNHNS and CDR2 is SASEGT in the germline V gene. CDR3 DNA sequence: TGTGCCAGCAGCTTCAGAGGGCAGGGGGCGATATACTCTGAAGCTTTCTTT. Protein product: CASSFRGQGAIYSEAFF.

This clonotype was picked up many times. Here the CDR3 DNA reads TGCAGTGCTAGAGATCGCGGGGGAGGATACACCGGGGAGCTGTTTTTT. This codes for CSARDRGGGYTGELFF. The chain is built from TRBV20-1 and TRBJ2-2; TRBD2 agrees at 7 bases. V lost 0 bases, J lost 3 bases, and 7 bases stayed unmatched. Germline values: CDR1 DFQATT, CDR2 SNEGSKA (reference sequence). The CDR3 is 16 amino acids.

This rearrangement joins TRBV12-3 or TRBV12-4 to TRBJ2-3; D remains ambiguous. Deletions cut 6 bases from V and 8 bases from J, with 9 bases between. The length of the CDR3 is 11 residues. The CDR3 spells CASSLLGTQYF. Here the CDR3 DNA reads TGTGCCAGCAGCCTCCTGGGTACGCAGTATTTT.